Here is one T cell receptor (beta chain) with its context. The antigen is not known. Regarding treatment: about 20 received Ad26.COV2.S at low or high dose, single or two shots; several received placebo; per-sample allocation not given. Sampling was done on day 63 after the first vaccine or placebo injection. The data were taken from a study of Ad26.COV2.S vaccination and SARS-CoV-2 variants. Study-wide context: In the study, Ad26.COV2.S was injected intramuscularly once, or twice 56 days apart. Whole-study results and caveats: Considerable breadth of spike-specific CD8+ and CD4+ T cell responses has reportedly been documented following vaccination. Placebo recipients showed lower spike-specific TCR breadth than vaccinees.

CDR1 and CDR2 (germline): SGHRS, YFSETQ. V lost 2 bases, J lost 4 bases, and 15 bases lay in between. This CDR3 is built from 15 residues. Produced via immunoSEQ multiplex PCR; TCRdb's table is partial and in-frame only. This sample has around 450,000 clones; roughly 88% occur once, and the top ten carry under 4.5%. The specimen comprised peripheral blood, sampled in a trial of Ad26.COV2.S vaccine versus placebo. The source is a person aged 18-60 years who received the Ad26.COV2.S COVID-19 vaccine or a placebo. The J gene is TRBJ1-2, the V gene TRBV5-1; D is perhaps TRBD1 (5 bases). CDR3 nucleotide sequence: TGCGCCAGCAGCTTTTCTATCCAGGGTAGCTATGGCTACACCTTC. As protein: CASSFSIQGSYGYTF.